These 11 T cell receptor beta chains came from one sample sequenced in a study of blood T cell repertoires in COVID-19. Method: immunoSEQ multiplex PCR; TCRdb's copy keeps in-frame clones and lacks some. Among 150,000 to 200,000 clones listed, 85% to 90% were seen once. The sequencing sample was made of peripheral blood. Receptors originate from a middle-aged man with active or convalescent COVID-19.

V is TRBV9 and J is TRBJ2-1, with 9 bases aligning to TRBD2. This CDR3 spans 17 amino acids. Germline trimming cut 3 bases from V and 9 bases from J; bases unmatched to any gene: 16. Germline V gene data show CDR1 as SGDLS and CDR2 as YYNGEE. CDR3 sequence (DNA): TGTGCCAGCAGCGCGGACACCGGGACTAGCAGAGGCGGTGAGCAGTTCTTC. Its protein product is CASSADTGTSRGGEQFF.

V gene TRBV7-9 combines with J gene TRBJ1-6; D is unresolved. Germline CDR1 reads SEHNR; CDR2 reads FQNEAQ (reference sequence). The germline V and J ends were trimmed by 5 bases and 5 bases, with 13 bases remaining between them. This CDR3 region has 15 residues. DNA for the CDR3: TGTGCCAGCAGCCCAAAGGACTTTGATAATTCACCCCTCCACTTT. Translated, it gives CASSPKDFDNSPLHF.

CDR3 sequence reads: CASSPQTGGQETQYF. The CDR3 DNA sequence: TGTGCCAGCTCACCACAAACAGGGGGCCAAGAGACCCAGTACTTC. The genes are TRBV18 and TRBJ2-5, with TRBD1 matching 8 bases. V trimming: 1 base; J trimming: 1 base; junction bases outside the gene matches: 2. The CDR3 length is 15 residues. Per germline, CDR1 KGHSH and CDR2 LQKENI.

The chain employs TRBV19 and TRBJ1-2; the D is unclear. V was clipped by 4 bases and J by 3 bases, with 9 bases between them. Per germline, CDR1 LNHDA and CDR2 SQIVND (reference sequence). The CDR3 runs 13 residues. CDR3 nucleotides: TGTGCCAGTAGTACCCAGTACGACTATGGCTACACCTTC. Amino acids: CASSTQYDYGYTF.

This clone showed up just a few times. The chain joins TRBV28 to TRBJ2-7, with D perhaps matching TRBD2 (5 bases). The V end lost 1 base, the J end lost 2 bases, and 15 bases lay between the germline ends. The germline gives CDR1 MDHEN, CDR2 SYDVKM. This CDR3 is built from 16 residues. The CDR3 nucleotides are TGTGCCAGCAGTTTATACAGCCCGCAGAGGGCCTACGAGCAGTACTTC. Residues: CASSLYSPQRAYEQYF. The full variable domain, completed using reference TRBV28 and TRBJ2-7, is DVKVTQSSRYLVKRTGEKVFLECVQDMDHENMFWYRQDPGLGLRLIYFSYDVKMKEKGDIPEGYSVSREKKERFSLILESASTNQTSMYLCASSLYSPQRAYEQYFGPGTRLTVT.

The V and J genes are TRBV7-2 and TRBJ1-2, with 10 bases that match TRBD1. This CDR3 is 16 amino acids long. Germline V CDR1 and CDR2: SGHTA, FQGNSA. J was trimmed by 4 bases and V by 4 bases; bases with no gene match: 9. CDR3 loop: CASSSRQGASSYGYTF. For the CDR3, the DNA is TGTGCCAGCAGCTCCCGACAGGGGGCTTCTTCCTATGGCTACACCTTC. The full variable domain, in which reference TRBV7-2 and TRBJ1-2 provide the parts outside the CDR3, is GAGVSQSPSNKVTEKGKDVELRCDPISGHTALYWYRQSLGQGLEFLIYFQGNSAPDKSGLPSDRFSAERTGGSVSTLTIQRTQQEDSAVYLCASSSRQGASSYGYTFGSGTRLTVV.

The chain has TRBV4-1 and TRBJ2-1; no clear D gene. This CDR3 comprises 16 residues. The V gene lost 2 bases and the J gene lost 2 bases, with 13 bases spanning the gap. CDR1 and CDR2 from the germline V gene are MGHRA and YSYEKL. The CDR3 DNA is TGCGCCAGCAGCCAAACACCAGGCGTTACCTACAATGAGCAGTTCTTC. Translated, it gives CASSQTPGVTYNEQFF.

The J gene is TRBJ2-5, the V gene TRBV5-5; D is unresolved. V lost 4 bases and J lost 2, with 21 bases in between. CDR1 is SGHKS, CDR2 YYEKEE, per germline (reference sequence). There are 17 residues in the CDR3. CDR3 DNA: TGTGCCAGCAGCGATACCAGGCCTGGGCTCTTTCAAGAGACCCAGTACTTC. Its protein product is CASSDTRPGLFQETQYF. Full variable domain (missing parts from reference TRBV5-5 and TRBJ2-5): DAGVTQSPTHLIKTRGQQVTLRCSPISGHKSVSWYQQVLGQGPQFIFQYYEKEERGRGNFPDRFSARQFPNYSSELNVNALLLGDSALYLCASSDTRPGLFQETQYFGPGTRLLVL.

CDR3 bases: TGCGCCAGCAGCCACCTAGCGGGGGTGGGCAATGAGCAGTTCTTC. This sequence encodes CASSHLAGVGNEQFF. The chain combines TRBV5-1 with TRBJ2-1; the match to TRBD2 covers 10 bases. From germline, CDR1 is SGHRS and CDR2 YFSETQ. This CDR3 spans 15 amino acids. V trimming: 4 bases; J trimming: 6 bases; junction bases outside the gene matches: 7.

This chain uses TRBV7-2 with TRBJ2-2; D is undetermined. The germline V gene has CDR1 SGHTA and CDR2 FQGNSA. The V gene lost 1 base and the J gene lost 7 bases, with 7 bases spanning the gap. This CDR3 has 13 amino acids. CDR3 bases: TGTGCCAGCAGCTTAGTTCTAGGCGGGGAGCTGTTTTTT. Its protein is CASSLVLGGELFF.

The table lists this clone with a count of one. The V call is TRBV24-1, the J call TRBJ2-3; 10 positions match TRBD2. CDR3 size: 16 residues. Per the germline V gene, CDR1 is KGHDR and CDR2 is SFDVKD. V was pared by 4 bases and J by 3 bases, with 6 bases of the junction left unmatched. The CDR3 nucleotides read TGTGCCACCAGTGAACTAGCGGGATATGGGACAGATACGCAGTATTTT. Residues: CATSELAGYGTDTQYF.